Listed here are 4 T cell receptor beta chains from one sample, sequenced in a study of metastatic and nonmetastatic thyroid tumors. TCRdb used MiXCR to call clones anew from the PCR reads. The sample holds over 70,000 clones, roughly 18% seen once. Nobody among the patients had been given any treatment before thyroid surgery. Source material: blood. The receptors derive from a female donor with papillary thyroid cancer or a benign thyroid nodule (not recorded which). Some clones in this sample may be carry-over from other donors' samples.

The chain uses TRBV11-3 and TRBJ2-2; a possible D gene is TRBD1 (5 bases). Germline V lookup: CDR1 SGHNT, CDR2 YENEEA. The CDR3 is 15 residues long. Trimming left V 2 bases short and J 14 bases short, with 21 bases between. CDR3 protein: CASSLSWKDTGYLFF. CDR3 bases: TGTGCCAGCAGCTTAAGTTGGAAGGACACCGGGTATCTGTTTTTT.

This clone was counted at least ten times. The chain has TRBV18 and TRBJ2-5, with 7 bases fitting TRBD1. This CDR3 comprises 14 residues. The V segment lost 3 bases and the J segment 5 bases; nucleotides outside the gene matches: 6. Per the germline V gene, CDR1 is KGHSH and CDR2 is LQKENI. The CDR3 spells CASSPRGGLETQYF. The CDR3 DNA reads TGTGCCAGCTCACCTCGAGGGGGCTTGGAGACCCAGTACTTC. Looking up the rest from reference TRBV18 and TRBJ2-5 gives the full variable domain: NAGVMQNPRHLVRRRGQEARLRCSPMKGHSHVYWYRQLPEEGLKFMVYLQKENIIDESGMPKERFSAEFPKEGPSILRIQQVVRGDSAAYFCASSPRGGLETQYFGPGTRLLVL.

In this sample, this clone turned up many times. A much larger clone sits a single nucleotide away, making a read error possible. V gene TRBV24-1 combines with J gene TRBJ2-1, with D uncertain. The CDR3 length is 15 residues. The V gene's germline CDR1 is KGHDR and CDR2 SFDVKD. CDR3 sequence (DNA): TGTGCCACCAGTGATACCCAGAGCTCCTACGATGAGCAGTTCTTC. Protein sequence: CATSDTQSSYDEQFF.

This clone has a handful of counts. With a much larger clone just one base away, this may be a read error. V gene TRBV18 combines with J gene TRBJ2-3, with 9 bases matching TRBD1. The CDR3 extends over 15 amino acids. CDR1 and CDR2 from the germline V gene are KGHSH and LQKENI. This CDR3 reads CASSPGTGRTDTKYF. The CDR3 DNA follows: TGTGCCAGCTCACCAGGGACAGGGAGGACAGATACGAAGTATTTT.